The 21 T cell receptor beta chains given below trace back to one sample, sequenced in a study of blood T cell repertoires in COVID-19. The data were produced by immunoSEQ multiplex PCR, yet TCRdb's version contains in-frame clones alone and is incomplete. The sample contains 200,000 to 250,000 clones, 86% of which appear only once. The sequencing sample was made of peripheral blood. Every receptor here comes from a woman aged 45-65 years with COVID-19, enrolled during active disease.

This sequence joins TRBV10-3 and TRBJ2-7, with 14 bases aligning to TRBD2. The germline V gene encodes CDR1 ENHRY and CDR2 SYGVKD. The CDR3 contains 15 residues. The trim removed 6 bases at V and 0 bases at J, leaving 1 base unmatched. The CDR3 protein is CAISGTSGSSYEQYF. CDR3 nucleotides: TGTGCCATCAGCGGGACTAGCGGGAGCTCCTACGAGCAGTACTTC.

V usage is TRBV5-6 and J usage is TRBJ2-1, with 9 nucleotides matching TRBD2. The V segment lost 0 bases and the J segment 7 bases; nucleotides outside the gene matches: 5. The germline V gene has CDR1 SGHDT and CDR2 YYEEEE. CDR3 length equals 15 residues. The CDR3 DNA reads TGTGCCAGCAGCTTGGAGCGGGGGGAGGGGAATGAGCAGTTCTTC. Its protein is CASSLERGEGNEQFF.

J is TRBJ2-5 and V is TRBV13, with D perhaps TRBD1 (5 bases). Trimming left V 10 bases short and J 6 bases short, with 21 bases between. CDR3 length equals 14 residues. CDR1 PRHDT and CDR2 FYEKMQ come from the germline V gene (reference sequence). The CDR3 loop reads CATTTDVARQTQYF. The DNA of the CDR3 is TGTGCCACCACGACAGACGTGGCCAGGCAGACCCAGTACTTC. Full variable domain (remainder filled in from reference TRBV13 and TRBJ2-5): AAGVIQSPRHLIKEKRETATLKCYPIPRHDTVYWYQQGPGQDPQFLISFYEKMQSDKGSIPDRFSAQQFSDYHSELNMSSLELGDSALYFCATTTDVARQTQYFGPGTRLLVL.

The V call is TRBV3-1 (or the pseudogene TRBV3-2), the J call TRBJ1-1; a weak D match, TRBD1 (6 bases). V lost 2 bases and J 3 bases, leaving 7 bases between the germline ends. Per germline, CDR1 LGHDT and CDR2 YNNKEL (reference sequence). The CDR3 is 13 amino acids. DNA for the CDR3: TGTGCCAGCAGCCAACAGGGGCACACTGAAGCTTTCTTT. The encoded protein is CASSQQGHTEAFF.

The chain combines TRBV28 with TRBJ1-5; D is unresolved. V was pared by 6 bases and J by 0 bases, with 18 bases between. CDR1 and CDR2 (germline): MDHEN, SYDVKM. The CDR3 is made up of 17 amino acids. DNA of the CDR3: TGTGCCAGCAGAAACGTTGGCGAGGGATATAGCAATCAGCCCCAGCATTTT. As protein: CASRNVGEGYSNQPQHF.

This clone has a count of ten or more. CDR3 nucleotides: TGTGCCAGCAGTCCCCTACAGGGGGGGAAGGAAAAACTGTTTTTT. This codes for CASSPLQGGKEKLFF. The chain joins TRBV9 to TRBJ1-4, with 8 bases lining up with TRBD1. Losses at the gene ends were 5 bases for V and 8 bases for J; bases not matched to a gene: 11. This CDR3 has 15 amino acids. Germline V gene lookup returns CDR1 SGDLS and CDR2 YYNGEE.

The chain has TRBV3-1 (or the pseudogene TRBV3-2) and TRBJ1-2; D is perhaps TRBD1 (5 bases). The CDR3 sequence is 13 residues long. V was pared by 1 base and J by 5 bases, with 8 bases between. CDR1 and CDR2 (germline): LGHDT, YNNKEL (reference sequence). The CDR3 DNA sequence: TGTGCCAGCAGCCAAGGGTCAGGGTATGGCTACACCTTC. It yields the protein CASSQGSGYGYTF.

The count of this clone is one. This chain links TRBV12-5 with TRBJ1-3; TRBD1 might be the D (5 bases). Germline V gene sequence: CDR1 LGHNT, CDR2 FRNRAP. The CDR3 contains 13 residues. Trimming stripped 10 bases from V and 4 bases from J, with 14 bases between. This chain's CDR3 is CATMLGAGNTIYF. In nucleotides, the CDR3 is TGTGCTACCATGTTAGGGGCCGGAAACACCATATATTTT.

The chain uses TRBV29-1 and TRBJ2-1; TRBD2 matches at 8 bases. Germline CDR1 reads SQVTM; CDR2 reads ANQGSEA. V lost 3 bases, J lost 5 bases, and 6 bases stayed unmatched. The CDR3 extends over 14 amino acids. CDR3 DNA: TGCAGCGTTGATAGCGGGGTCACCAACAATGAGCAGTTCTTC. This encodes CSVDSGVTNNEQFF.

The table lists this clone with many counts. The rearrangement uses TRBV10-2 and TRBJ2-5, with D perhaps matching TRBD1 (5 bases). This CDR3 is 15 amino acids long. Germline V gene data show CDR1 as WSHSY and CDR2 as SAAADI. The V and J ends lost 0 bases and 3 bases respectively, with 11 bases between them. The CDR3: CASSESSTVKETQYF. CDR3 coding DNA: TGCGCCAGCAGTGAGTCGTCGACAGTCAAAGAGACCCAGTACTTC.

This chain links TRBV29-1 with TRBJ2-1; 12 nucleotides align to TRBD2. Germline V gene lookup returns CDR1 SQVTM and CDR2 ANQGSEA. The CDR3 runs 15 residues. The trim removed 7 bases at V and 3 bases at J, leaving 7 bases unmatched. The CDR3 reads CSGGTSGLVYNEQFF. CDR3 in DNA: TGCAGCGGTGGGACTAGCGGGCTGGTCTACAATGAGCAGTTCTTC.

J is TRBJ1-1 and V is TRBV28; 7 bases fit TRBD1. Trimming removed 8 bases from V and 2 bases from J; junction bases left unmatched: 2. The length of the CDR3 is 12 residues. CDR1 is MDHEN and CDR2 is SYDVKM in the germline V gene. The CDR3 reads CASGTENTEAFF. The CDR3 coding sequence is TGTGCCAGCGGGACAGAAAACACTGAAGCTTTCTTT.

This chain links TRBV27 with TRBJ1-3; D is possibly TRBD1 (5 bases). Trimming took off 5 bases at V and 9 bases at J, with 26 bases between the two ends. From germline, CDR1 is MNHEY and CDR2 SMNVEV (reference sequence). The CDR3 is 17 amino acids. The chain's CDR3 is CASSLMSGTGPVGTIYF. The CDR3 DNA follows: TGTGCCAGCAGTCTCATGAGCGGGACTGGGCCGGTGGGCACCATATATTTT.

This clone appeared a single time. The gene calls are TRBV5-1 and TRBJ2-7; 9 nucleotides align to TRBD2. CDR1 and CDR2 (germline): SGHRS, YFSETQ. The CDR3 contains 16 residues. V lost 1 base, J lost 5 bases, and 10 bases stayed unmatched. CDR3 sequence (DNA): TGCGCCAGCAGCTTGCAAGCGGGGGGCCCTTGGGACGAGCAGTACTTC. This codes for CASSLQAGGPWDEQYF. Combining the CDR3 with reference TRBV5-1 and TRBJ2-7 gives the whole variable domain KAGVTQTPRYLIKTRGQQVTLSCSPISGHRSVSWYQQTPGQGLQFLFEYFSETQRNKGNFPGRFSGRQFSNSRSEMNVSTLELGDSALYLCASSLQAGGPWDEQYFGPGTRLTVT.

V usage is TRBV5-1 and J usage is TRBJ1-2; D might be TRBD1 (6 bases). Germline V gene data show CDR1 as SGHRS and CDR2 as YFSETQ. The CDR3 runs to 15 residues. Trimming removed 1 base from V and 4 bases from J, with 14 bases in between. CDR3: CASSLRAGVIYGYTF. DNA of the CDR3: TGCGCCAGCAGCTTGAGGGCAGGGGTCATCTATGGCTACACCTTC.

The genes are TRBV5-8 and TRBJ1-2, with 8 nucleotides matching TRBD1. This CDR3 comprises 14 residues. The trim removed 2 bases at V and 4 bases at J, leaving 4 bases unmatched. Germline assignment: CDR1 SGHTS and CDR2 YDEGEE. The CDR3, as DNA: TGTGCCAGCAGCTTCCAGGGGGCAATCTATGGCTACACCTTC. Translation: CASSFQGAIYGYTF. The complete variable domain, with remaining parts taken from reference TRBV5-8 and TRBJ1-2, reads EAGVTQSPTHLIKTRGQQATLRCSPISGHTSVYWYQQALGLGLQFLLWYDEGEERNRGNFPPRFSGRQFPNYSSELNVNALELEDSALYLCASSFQGAIYGYTFGSGTRLTVV.

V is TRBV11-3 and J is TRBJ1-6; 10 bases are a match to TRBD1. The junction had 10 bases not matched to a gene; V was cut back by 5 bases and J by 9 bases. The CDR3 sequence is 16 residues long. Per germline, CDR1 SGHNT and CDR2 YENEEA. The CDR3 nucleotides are TGTGCCAGCAGCGCCTACTCCGGGACAGGGGTTTCACCCCTCCACTTT. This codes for CASSAYSGTGVSPLHF.

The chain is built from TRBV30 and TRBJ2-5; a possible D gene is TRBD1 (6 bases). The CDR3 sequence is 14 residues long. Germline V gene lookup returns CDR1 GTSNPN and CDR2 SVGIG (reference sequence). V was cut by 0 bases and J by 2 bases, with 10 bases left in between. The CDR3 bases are TGTGCCTGGAGTGTCTTTGGACAGCAAGAGACCCAGTACTTC. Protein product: CAWSVFGQQETQYF.

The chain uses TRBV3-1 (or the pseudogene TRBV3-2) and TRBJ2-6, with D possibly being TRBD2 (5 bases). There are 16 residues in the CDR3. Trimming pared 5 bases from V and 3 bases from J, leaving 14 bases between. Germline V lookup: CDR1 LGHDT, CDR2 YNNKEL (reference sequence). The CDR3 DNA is TGTGCCAGCAGCTACCGGACTTTGAATGGGGCCAACGTCCTGACTTTC. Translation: CASSYRTLNGANVLTF.

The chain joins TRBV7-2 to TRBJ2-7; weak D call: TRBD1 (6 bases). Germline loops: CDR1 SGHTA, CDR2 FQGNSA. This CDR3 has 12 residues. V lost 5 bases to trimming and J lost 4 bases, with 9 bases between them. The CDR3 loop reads CASSGQGYEQYF. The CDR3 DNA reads TGTGCCAGCAGCGGGCAGGGGTACGAGCAGTACTTC.

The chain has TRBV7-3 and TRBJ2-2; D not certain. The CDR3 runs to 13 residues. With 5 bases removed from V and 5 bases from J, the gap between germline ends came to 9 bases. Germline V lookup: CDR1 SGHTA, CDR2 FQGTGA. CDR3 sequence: CASSASLTGELFF. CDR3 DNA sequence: TGTGCCAGCAGCGCGTCGTTGACCGGGGAGCTGTTTTTT. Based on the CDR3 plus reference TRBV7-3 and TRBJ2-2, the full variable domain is GAGVSQTPSNKVTEKGKYVELRCDPISGHTALYWYRQSLGQGPEFLIYFQGTGAADDSGLPNDRFFAVRPEGSVSTLKIQRTERGDSAVYLCASSASLTGELFFGEGSRLTVL.